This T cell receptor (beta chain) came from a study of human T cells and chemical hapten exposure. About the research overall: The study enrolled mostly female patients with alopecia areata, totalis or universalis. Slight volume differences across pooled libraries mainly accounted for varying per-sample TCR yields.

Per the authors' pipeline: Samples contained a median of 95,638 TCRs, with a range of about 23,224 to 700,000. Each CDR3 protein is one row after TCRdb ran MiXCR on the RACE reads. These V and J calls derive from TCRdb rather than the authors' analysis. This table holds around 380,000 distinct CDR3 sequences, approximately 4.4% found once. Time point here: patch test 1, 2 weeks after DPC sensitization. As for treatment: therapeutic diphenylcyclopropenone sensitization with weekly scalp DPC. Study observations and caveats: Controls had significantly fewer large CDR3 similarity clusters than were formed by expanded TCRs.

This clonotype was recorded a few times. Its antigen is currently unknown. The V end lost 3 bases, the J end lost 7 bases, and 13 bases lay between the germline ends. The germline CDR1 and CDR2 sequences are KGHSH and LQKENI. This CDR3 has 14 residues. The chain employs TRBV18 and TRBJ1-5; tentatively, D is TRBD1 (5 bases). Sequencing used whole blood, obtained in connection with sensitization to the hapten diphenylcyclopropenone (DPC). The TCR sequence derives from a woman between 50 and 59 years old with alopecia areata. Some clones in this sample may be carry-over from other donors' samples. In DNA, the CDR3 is TGTGCCAGCTCACCCCAGGGCGGGGAGCAGCCCCAGCATTTT. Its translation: CASSPQGGEQPQHF.